The count of the clone carrying this T cell receptor (beta chain) is one. The identical CDR3 is also encoded by other nucleotide sequences in the sample. The data derive from a study of cytomegalovirus exposure and HLA in healthy donors. Vbeta (60) and Jbeta (13) primers were used in the PCR. Measured with immunoSEQ multiplex PCR; TCRdb has only the in-frame clones, and not every one. The sample yields about 130,000 clones, 80% seen once. The clonotype comes from a man aged 40-49 years in good health and CMV-seronegative. The sequenced sample was PBMCs.

CDR3 protein: CASSYQGAHEQYF. CDR3 sequence (DNA): TGTGCCAGCAGTTATCAGGGGGCGCACGAGCAGTACTTC. The V call is TRBV27, the J call TRBJ2-7; 8 nucleotides agree with TRBD1. The V gene end was trimmed by 4 bases and the J gene end by 5 bases; junction bases not matched to a gene: 4. The CDR3 consists of 13 residues. Germline V gene sequence: CDR1 MNHEY, CDR2 SMNVEV (reference sequence).